A single TCR beta chain is shown here with its context. Its specificity is unknown. The table came from immunoSEQ multiplex PCR; TCRdb's copy has only in-frame clones and leaves some out. This sample carries about 57,000 clones, about 83% of them seen once, and the ten largest clones take over 3%. Trimming stripped 5 bases from V and 8 bases from J, with 12 bases between. The CDR3 is 13 amino acids. Germline V gives CDR1 KGHSH, CDR2 LQKENI. The data derive from a study of OX40 agonist ivuxolimab in advanced cancers. Background on the study: Patients undergoing dose escalation presented with hepatocellular carcinoma, melanoma, renal cell or head and neck cancer. One hepatocellular carcinoma and a couple of cutaneous melanoma patients partially responded.

Points from the study as a whole: In the 0.1 to 3.0 mg/kg range, CD4+ and CD8+ blood T cells had expanded clonally by week 6. Antigens targeted by the expanded peripheral T cells were not determined.

The clonotype originates from an adult with an advanced solid tumor such as melanoma, head and neck, liver or kidney cancer. The rearrangement links TRBV18 to TRBJ1-4; D possibly corresponds to TRBD1 (5 bases). Specimen: CD4+ or CD8+ T cells sorted from blood, collected in a trial of the OX40 agonist ivuxolimab. Here the CDR3 reads CASSSGRGEKLFF. In DNA form, the CDR3 reads TGTGCCAGCTCATCAGGGCGTGGAGAAAAACTGTTTTTT.